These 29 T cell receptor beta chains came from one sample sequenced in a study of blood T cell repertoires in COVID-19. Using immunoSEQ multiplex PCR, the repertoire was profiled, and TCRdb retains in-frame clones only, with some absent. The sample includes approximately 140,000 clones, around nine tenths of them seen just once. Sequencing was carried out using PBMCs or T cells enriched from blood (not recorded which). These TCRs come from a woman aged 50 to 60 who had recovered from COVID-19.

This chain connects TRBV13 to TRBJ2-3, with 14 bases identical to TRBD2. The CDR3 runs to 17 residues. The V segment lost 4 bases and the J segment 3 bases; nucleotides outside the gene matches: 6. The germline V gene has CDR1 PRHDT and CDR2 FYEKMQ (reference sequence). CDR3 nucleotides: TGTGCCAGCAGCTCCGGACTAGCGGGGGGACATACAGATACGCAGTATTTT. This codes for CASSSGLAGGHTDTQYF.

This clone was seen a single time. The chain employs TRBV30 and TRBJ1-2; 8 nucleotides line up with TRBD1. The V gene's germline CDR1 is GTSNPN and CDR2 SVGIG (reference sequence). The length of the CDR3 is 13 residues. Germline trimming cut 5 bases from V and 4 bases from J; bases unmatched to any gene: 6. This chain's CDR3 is CAWDRGVGYGYTF. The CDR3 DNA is TGTGCCTGGGACAGGGGAGTAGGCTATGGCTACACCTTC.

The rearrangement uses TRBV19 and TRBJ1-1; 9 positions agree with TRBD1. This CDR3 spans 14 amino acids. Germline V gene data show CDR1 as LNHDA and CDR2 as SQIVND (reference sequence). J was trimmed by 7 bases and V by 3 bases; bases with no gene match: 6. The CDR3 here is CASSITGGNIEAFF. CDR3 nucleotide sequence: TGTGCCAGTAGTATTACAGGGGGCAATATTGAAGCTTTCTTT.

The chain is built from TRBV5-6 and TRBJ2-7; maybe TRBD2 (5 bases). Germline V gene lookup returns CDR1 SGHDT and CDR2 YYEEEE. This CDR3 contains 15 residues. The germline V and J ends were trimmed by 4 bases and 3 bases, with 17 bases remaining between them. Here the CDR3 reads CASSEGRRQFYEQYF. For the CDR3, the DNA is TGTGCCAGCAGCGAAGGACGGAGGCAATTCTACGAGCAGTACTTC.

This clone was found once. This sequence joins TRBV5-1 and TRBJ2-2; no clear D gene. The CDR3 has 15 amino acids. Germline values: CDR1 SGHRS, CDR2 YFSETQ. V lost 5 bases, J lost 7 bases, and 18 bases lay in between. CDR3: CASRLDESRSGELFF. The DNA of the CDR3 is TGCGCCAGCAGACTCGATGAATCGCGTAGCGGGGAGCTGTTTTTT.

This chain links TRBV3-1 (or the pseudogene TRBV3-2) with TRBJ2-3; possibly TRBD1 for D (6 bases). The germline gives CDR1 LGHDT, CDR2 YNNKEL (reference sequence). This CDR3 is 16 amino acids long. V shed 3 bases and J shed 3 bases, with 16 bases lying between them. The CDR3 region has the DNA TGTGCCAGCAGCCACTACCATCCACAGGGAACAGATACGCAGTATTTT. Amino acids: CASSHYHPQGTDTQYF.

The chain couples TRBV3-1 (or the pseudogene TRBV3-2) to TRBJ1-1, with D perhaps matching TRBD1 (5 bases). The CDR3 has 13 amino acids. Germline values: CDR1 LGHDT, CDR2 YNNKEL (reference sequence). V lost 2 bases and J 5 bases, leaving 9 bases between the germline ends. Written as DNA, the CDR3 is TGTGCCAGCAGCCAACAGGGAAGGACTGAAGCTTTCTTT. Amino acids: CASSQQGRTEAFF.

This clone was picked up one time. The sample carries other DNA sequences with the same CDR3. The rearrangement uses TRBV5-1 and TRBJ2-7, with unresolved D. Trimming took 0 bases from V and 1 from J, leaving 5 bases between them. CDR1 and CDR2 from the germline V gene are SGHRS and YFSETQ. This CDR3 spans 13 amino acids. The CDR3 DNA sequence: TGCGCCAGCAGCTTGGACAATTCCTACGAGCAGTACTTC. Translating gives CASSLDNSYEQYF.

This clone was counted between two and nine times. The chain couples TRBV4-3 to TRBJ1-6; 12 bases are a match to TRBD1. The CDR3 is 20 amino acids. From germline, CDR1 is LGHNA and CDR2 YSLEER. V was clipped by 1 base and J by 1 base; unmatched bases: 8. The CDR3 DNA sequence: TGCGCCAGCAGCCAAGCCCCACCGGGACAGGGGGCTTCCTATAATTCACCCCTCCACTTT. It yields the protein CASSQAPPGQGASYNSPLHF.

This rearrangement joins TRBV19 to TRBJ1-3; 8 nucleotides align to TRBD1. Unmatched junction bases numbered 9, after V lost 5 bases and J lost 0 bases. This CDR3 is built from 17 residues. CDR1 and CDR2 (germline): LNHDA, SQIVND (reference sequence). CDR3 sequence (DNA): TGTGCCAGTAGTCACCTCGGACAGGGCCACTCTGGAAACACCATATATTTT. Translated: CASSHLGQGHSGNTIYF.

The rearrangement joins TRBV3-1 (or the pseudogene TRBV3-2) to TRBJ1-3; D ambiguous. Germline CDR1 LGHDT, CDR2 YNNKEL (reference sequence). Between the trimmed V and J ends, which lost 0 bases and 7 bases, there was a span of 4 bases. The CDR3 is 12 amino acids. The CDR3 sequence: CASSQDYNTIYF. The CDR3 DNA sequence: TGTGCCAGCAGCCAAGACTACAACACCATATATTTT.

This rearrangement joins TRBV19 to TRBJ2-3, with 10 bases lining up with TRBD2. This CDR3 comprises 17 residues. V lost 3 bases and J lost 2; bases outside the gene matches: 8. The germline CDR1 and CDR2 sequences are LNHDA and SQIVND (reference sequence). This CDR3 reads CASSIPALAGSTDTQYF. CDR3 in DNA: TGTGCCAGTAGTATTCCCGCACTAGCGGGGTCCACAGATACGCAGTATTTT.

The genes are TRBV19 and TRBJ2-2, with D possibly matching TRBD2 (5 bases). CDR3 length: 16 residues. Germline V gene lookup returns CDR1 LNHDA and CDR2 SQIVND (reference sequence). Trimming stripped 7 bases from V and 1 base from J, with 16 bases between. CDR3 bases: TGTGCCAGTACCATGGACGGACTCCTGAACACCGGGGAGCTGTTTTTT. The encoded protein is CASTMDGLLNTGELFF.

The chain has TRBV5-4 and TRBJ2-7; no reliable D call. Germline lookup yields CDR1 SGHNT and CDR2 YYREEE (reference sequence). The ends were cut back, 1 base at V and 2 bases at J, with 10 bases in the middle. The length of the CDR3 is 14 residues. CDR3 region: CASSLTPSTYEQYF. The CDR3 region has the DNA TGTGCCAGCAGCTTGACTCCGAGTACCTACGAGCAGTACTTC.

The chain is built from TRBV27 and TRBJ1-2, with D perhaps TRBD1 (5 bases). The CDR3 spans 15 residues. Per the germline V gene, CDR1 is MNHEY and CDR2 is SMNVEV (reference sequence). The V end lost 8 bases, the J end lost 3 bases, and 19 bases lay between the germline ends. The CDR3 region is CASGTRKGADYGYTF. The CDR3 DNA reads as TGTGCCAGCGGAACTCGCAAAGGGGCTGACTATGGCTACACCTTC.

The CDR3 region is CASSHPPTGDYGYTF. The CDR3 region has the DNA TGTGCCAGCAGCCACCCACCCACGGGGGACTATGGCTACACCTTC. The V and J genes are TRBV4-2 and TRBJ1-2; tentatively, D is TRBD1 (5 bases). V was clipped by 3 bases and J by 3 bases, with 14 bases between them. CDR1 is LGHNA, CDR2 YNFKEQ, per germline. CDR3 length: 15 amino acids.

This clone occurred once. The CDR3 DNA sequence: TGTGCCAGCAGCTCGGGGGGAGTCGGTTTCTTT. Amino acids: CASSSGGVGFF. This chain connects TRBV7-8 to TRBJ1-1; D is perhaps TRBD1 (5 bases). The ends were cut back, 4 bases at V and 13 bases at J, with 13 bases in the middle. The CDR3 covers 11 residues. Germline loops: CDR1 SGHVS, CDR2 FQNEAQ.

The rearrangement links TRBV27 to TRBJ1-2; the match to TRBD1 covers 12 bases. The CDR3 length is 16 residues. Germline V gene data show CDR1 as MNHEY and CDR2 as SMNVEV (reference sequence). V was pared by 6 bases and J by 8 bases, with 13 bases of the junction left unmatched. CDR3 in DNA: TGTGCCAGCAGCCGAACCTTGGGACAGGGGGCGAGGGGCTACACCTTC. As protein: CASSRTLGQGARGYTF.

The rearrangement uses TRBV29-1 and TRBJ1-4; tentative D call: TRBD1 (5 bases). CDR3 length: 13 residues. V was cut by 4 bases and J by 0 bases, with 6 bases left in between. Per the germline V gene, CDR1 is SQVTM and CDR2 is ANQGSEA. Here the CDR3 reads CSVVGATNEKLFF. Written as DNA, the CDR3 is TGCAGCGTTGTAGGGGCAACTAATGAAAAACTGTTTTTT.

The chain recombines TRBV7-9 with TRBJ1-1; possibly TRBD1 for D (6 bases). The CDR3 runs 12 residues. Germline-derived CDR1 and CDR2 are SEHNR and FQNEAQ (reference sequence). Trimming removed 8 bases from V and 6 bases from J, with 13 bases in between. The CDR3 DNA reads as TGTGCCAGCGTTGGGGGGGCCGCTGAAGCTTTCTTT. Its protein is CASVGGAAEAFF. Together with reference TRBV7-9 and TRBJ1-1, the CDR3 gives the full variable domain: DTGVSQNPRHKITKRGQNVTFRCDPISEHNRLYWYRQTLGQGPEFLTYFQNEAQLEKSRLLSDRFSAERPKGSFSTLEIQRTEQGDSAMYLCASVGGAAEAFFGQGTRLTVV.

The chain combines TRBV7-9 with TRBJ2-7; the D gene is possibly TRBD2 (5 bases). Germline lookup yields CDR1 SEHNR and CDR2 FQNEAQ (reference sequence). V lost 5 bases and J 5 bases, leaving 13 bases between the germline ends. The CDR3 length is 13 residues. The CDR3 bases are TGTGCCAGCAGCCCCCGGACTGAAGACGAGCAGTACTTC. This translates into CASSPRTEDEQYF.

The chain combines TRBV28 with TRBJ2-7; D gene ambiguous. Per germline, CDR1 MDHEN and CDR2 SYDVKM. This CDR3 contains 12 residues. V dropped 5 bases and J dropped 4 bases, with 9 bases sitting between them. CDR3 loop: CASSPAAYEQYF. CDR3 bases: TGTGCCAGCAGTCCCGCGGCGTACGAGCAGTACTTC.

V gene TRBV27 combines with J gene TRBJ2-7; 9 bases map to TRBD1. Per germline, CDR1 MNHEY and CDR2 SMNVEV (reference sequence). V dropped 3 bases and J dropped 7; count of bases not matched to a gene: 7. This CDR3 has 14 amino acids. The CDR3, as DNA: TGTGCCAGCAGTTTTTCGGGACAGGGAGTGGAGCAGTACTTC. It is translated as CASSFSGQGVEQYF.

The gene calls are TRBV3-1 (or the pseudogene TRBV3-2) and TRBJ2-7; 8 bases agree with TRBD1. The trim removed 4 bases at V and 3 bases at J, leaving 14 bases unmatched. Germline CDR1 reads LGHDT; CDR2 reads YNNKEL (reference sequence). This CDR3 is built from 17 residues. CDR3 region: CASSRSQAGTGHYEQYF. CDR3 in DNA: TGTGCCAGCAGCCGGTCGCAAGCCGGGACAGGTCACTACGAGCAGTACTTC.

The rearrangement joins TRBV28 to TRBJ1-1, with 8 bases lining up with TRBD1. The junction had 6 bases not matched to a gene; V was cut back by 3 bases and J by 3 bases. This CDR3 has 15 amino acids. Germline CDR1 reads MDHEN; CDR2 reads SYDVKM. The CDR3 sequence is CASSFPGGADTEAFF. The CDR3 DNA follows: TGTGCCAGCAGTTTCCCAGGGGGCGCGGACACTGAAGCTTTCTTT.

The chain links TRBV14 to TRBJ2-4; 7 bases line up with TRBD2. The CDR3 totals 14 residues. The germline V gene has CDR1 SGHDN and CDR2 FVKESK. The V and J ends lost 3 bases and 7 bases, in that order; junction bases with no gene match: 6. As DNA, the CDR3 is TGTGCCAGCAGCCAGGGGGGGGTCGGGAACATTCAGTACTTC. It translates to CASSQGGVGNIQYF.

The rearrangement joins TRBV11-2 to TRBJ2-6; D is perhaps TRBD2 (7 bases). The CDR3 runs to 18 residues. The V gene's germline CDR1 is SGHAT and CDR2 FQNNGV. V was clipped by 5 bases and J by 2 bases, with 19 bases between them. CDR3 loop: CASSEGGGVGAGANVLTF. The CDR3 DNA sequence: TGTGCCAGCAGCGAAGGGGGGGGCGTGGGTGCTGGGGCCAACGTCCTGACTTTC.

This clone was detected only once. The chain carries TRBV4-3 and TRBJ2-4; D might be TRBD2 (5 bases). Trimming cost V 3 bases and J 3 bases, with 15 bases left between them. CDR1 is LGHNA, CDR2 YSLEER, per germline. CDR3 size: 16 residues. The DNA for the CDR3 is TGCGCCAGCAGCCACGACCTCGGGATAGGCAAAAACATTCAGTACTTC. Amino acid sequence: CASSHDLGIGKNIQYF.

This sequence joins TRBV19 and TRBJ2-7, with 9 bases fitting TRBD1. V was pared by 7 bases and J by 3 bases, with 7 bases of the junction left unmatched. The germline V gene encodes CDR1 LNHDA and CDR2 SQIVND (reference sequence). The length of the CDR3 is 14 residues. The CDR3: CASTRDRENYEQYF. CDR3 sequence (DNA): TGTGCCAGTACGAGGGACAGGGAGAACTACGAGCAGTACTTC.